This T cell receptor (beta chain) was found in a study of blood T cell repertoires in COVID-19 (TCRdb year 2020). Regarding the research as a whole: The collaborator samples originated in the United States, Italy and Spain and spanned the acute and convalescent phases of COVID-19. The material from the prospective study consisted of cDNA or gDNA derived from T cells, B-cell-depleted T cells, or PBMCs. Deeply sampled blood TCRbeta repertoires from subjects exposed to, actively infected with, or recovered from COVID-19 were included in the dataset. The repertoires were released in a freely available public database meant as a resource for research on the immune response to SARS-CoV-2. The samples were drawn from two sources: the first 160 participants of the ongoing ImmuneRACE study, and over 1,000 subjects contributed by 6 global collaborators. A de-identified subject ID, COVID-19 status, age in years and sex were almost always included in the sample metadata. HLA class I and class II types, where available, came from metadata supplied by the sample provider rather than from assay-based typing.

Broader findings and caveats from the paper: Clinical and demographic metadata were provided uncurated, with the amount varying by source and participant.

A note on this clone: Its antigen is still unknown. No much larger clone exists at a distance of one base, and base qualities are not known.

The CDR3 goes from the cysteine to the phenylalanine over 13 residues. The DNA shown is the 39-base CDR3, in frame from base 1. As encoded in the germline V gene (reference sequence), CDR1 is SGHNT while CDR2 is YYREEE. Relative to germline, V is 4 bases shorter and J is 8 bases shorter, with 15 bases between their ends. Whole blood was collected in K2EDTA tubes by collaborating institutions according to the institutions' own protocols. For TCRbeta analysis, collaborators shipped samples in one of three forms: frozen whole blood, isolated PBMCs, or DNA extracted from either of those sample types. TCRbeta CDR3 regions were amplified from genomic DNA by means of the immunoSEQ Assay, a bias-controlled multiplex PCR. As for how the authors treated the data: Within the assay, amplification of reference gene primers was used to estimate how many nucleated cells each sample contained. To quantify the absolute abundance of each unique TCRbeta CDR3 rearrangement, sequence reads were collapsed and filtered. For each sample, productive Simpson clonality was calculated as the square root of Simpson's diversity index across productive rearrangements. TCRdb obtained this table from immuneACCESS and retained in-frame rearrangements with V and J assigned. These tables miss some clones; where compared with another copy, unresolved V genes account for less than half of the shortfall, and the remainder is unexplained. That table gives V, J and clone size, and the DNA gave D and trimming. The table for this sample lists under 85,000 clones; around 88% of them were counted only once. Around 36% of the sample is taken by the ten largest.

This sequence was found in a man aged 80 or over with active or convalescent COVID-19. The sample consisted of peripheral blood. The chain is made from TRBV5-4 and TRBJ2-5, with a weak D call of TRBD2 (6 bases match). The nucleotides read TGTGCCAGCAGCATGGGCGGGCGGGATACCCAGTACTTC. It codes for CASSMGGRDTQYF. Outside the CDR3, residues come from the reference TRBV5-4 and TRBJ2-5 proteins, so the full variable domain is: ETGVTQSPTHLIKTRGQQVTLRCSSQSGHNTVSWYQQALGQGPQFIFQYYREEENGRGNFPPRFSGLQFPNYSSELNVNALELDDSALYLCASSMGGRDTQYFGPGTRLLVL.